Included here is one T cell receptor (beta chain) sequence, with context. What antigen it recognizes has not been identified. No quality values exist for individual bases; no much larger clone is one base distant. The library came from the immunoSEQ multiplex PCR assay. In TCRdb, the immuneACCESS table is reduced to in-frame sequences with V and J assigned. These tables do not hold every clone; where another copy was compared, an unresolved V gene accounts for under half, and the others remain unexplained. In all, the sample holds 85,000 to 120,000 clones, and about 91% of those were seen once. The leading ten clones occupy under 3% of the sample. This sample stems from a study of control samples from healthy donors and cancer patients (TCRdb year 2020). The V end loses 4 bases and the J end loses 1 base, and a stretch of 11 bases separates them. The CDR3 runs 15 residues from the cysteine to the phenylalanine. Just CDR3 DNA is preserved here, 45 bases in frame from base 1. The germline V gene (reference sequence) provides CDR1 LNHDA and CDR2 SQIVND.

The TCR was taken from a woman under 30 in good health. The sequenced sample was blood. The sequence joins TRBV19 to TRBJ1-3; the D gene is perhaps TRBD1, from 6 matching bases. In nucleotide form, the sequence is TGTGCCAGTAGTACAGACAGGCTTTCTGGAAACACCATATATTTT. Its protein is CASSTDRLSGNTIYF.